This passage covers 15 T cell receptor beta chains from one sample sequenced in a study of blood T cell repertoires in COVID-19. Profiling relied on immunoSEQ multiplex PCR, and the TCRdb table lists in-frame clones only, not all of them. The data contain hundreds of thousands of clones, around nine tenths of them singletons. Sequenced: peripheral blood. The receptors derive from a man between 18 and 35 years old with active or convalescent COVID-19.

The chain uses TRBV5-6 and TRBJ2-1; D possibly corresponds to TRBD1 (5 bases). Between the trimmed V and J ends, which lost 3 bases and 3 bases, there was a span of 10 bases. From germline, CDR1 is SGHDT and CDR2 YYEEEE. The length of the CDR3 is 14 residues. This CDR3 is CASSSRTSYNEQFF. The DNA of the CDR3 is TGTGCCAGCAGCTCCCGGACAAGCTACAATGAGCAGTTCTTC.

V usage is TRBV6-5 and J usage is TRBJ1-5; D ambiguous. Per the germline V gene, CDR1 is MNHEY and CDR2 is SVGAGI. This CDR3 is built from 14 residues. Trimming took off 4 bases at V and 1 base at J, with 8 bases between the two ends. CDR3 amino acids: CASSFTESNQPQHF. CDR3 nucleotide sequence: TGTGCCAGCAGTTTTACAGAGAGCAATCAGCCCCAGCATTTT.

The CDR3 DNA sequence: TGTGCCAGCAGCGTTAGGGCCGGGACAGGCCTGGGAGAGCAGTACTTC. Translation gives CASSVRAGTGLGEQYF. V gene TRBV11-2 combines with J gene TRBJ2-7; 8 nucleotides agree with TRBD1. CDR1 and CDR2 from the germline V gene are SGHAT and FQNNGV. The CDR3 spans 16 residues. The V and J ends lost 5 bases and 7 bases, in that order; junction bases with no gene match: 16.

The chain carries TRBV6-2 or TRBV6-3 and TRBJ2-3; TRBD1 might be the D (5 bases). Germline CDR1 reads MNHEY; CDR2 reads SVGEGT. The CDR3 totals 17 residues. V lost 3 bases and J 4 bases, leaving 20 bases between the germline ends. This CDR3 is CASSYDFFPRDADTQYF. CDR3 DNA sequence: TGTGCCAGCAGTTATGACTTCTTCCCCAGGGATGCAGATACGCAGTATTTT.

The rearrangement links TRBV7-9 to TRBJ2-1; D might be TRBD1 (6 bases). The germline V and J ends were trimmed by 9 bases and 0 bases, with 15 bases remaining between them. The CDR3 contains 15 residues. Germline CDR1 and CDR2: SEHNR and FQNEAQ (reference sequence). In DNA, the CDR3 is TGTGCCAGGAGTAATCTAGGGGGCTCCTACAATGAGCAGTTCTTC. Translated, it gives CARSNLGGSYNEQFF.

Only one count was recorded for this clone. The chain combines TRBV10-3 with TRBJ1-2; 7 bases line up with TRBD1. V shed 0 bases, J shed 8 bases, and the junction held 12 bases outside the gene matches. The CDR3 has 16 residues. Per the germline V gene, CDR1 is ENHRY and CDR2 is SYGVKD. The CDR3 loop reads CAISESTKGGSEGYTF. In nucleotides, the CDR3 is TGTGCCATCAGTGAGTCGACTAAAGGGGGCTCTGAGGGCTACACCTTC.

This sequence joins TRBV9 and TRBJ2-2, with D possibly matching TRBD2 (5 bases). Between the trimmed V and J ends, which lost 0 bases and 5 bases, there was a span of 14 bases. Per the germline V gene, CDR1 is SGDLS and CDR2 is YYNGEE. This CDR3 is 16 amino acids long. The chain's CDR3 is CASSVEGGWRTGELFF. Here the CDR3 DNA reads TGTGCCAGCAGCGTAGAGGGCGGATGGAGGACCGGGGAGCTGTTTTTT.

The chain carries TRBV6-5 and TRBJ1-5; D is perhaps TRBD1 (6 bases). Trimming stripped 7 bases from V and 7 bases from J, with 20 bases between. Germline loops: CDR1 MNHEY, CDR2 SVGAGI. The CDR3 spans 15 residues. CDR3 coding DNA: TGTGCCAGCACTACCAGCCAGGGGCGGCGGCAGCCCCAGCATTTT. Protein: CASTTSQGRRQPQHF.

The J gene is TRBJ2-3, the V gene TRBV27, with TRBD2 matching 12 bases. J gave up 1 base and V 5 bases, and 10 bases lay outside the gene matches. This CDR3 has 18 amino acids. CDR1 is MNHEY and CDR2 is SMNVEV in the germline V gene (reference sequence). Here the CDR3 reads CASSLLSSGRVGTDTQYF. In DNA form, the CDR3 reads TGTGCCAGCAGTCTACTATCTAGCGGGAGGGTGGGCACAGATACGCAGTATTTT.

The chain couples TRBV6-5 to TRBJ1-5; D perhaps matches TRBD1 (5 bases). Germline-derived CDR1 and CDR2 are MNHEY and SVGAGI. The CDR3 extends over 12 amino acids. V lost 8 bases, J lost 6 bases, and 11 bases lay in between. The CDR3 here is CASGDQGQPQHF. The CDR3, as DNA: TGTGCCAGCGGCGATCAGGGTCAGCCCCAGCATTTT.

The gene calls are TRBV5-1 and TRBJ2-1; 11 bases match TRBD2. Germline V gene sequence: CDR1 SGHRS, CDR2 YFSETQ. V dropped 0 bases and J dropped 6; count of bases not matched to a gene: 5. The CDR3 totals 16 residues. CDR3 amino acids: CASSLGSGLAANEQFF. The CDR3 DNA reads TGCGCCAGCAGCTTGGGATCGGGACTAGCGGCCAATGAGCAGTTCTTC.

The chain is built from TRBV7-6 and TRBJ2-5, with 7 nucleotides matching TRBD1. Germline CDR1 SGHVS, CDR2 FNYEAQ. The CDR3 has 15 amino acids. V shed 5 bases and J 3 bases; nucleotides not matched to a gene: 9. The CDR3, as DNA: TGTGCCAGCAGCCCGAGGGGACAGCTAAAAGAGACCCAGTACTTC. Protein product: CASSPRGQLKETQYF. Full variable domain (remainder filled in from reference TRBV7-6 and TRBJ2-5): GAGVSQSPRYKVTKRGQDVALRCDPISGHVSLYWYRQALGQGPEFLTYFNYEAQQDKSGLPNDRFSAERPEGSISTLTIQRTEQRDSAMYRCASSPRGQLKETQYFGPGTRLLVL.

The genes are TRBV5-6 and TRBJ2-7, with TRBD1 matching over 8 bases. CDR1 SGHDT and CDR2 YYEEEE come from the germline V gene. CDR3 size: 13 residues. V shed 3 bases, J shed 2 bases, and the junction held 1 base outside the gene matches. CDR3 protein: CASSWDRTYEQYF. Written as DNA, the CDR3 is TGTGCCAGCAGCTGGGACAGGACCTACGAGCAGTACTTC.

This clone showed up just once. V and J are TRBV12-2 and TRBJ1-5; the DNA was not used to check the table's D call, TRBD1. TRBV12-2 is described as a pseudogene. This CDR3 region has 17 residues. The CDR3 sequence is CASRHIGQGESNQPQHF. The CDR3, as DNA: TGTGCAAGTCGCCATATCGGACAGGGAGAAAGCAATCAGCCCCAGCATTTT.

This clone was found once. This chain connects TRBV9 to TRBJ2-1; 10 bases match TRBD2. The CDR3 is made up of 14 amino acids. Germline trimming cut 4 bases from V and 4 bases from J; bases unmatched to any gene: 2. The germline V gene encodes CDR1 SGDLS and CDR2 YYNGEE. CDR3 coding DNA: TGTGCCAGCAGCATACTAGCGGGGTACAATGAGCAGTTCTTC. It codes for CASSILAGYNEQFF.